Below, 3 T cell receptor beta chains from the same sample are listed, as sequenced in a study of blood T cells in healthy people across ages. Using a J-beta primer mix together with a sample-barcoded 5' primer, a second PCR was run for about 7 to 12 cycles. TCRdb called the 5' RACE reads again in MiXCR, with one record for every CDR3 protein. Of over 1,500,000 distinct CDR3 sequences in the sample, about 39% are singletons; the top ten hold approximately 22%. The sample consisted of blood. The receptor source for this set is a human donor in good health.

This chain's CDR3 is CSARTGGLDGYTF. The CDR3 region has the DNA TGCAGTGCTCGGACAGGGGGCTTAGATGGCTACACCTTC. The chain carries TRBV20-1 and TRBJ1-2; the match to TRBD1 covers 11 bases. The CDR3 totals 13 residues. Germline values: CDR1 DFQATT, CDR2 SNEGSKA (reference sequence). Trimming at V came to 5 bases and at J to 6 bases, leaving 5 bases not matched to a gene.

This chain connects TRBV9 to TRBJ1-6; D unclear. The CDR3 length is 13 residues. Germline V gives CDR1 SGDLS, CDR2 YYNGEE. Trimming took 6 bases from V and 8 from J, leaving 12 bases between them. CDR3 loop: CASNRETDSPLHF. CDR3 nucleotide sequence: TGTGCCAGCAATAGGGAGACTGATTCACCCCTCCACTTT.

V gene TRBV20-1 combines with J gene TRBJ1-1; the match to TRBD1 covers 7 bases. The germline gives CDR1 DFQATT, CDR2 SNEGSKA (reference sequence). The CDR3 has 16 residues. The trim removed 6 bases at V and 0 bases at J, leaving 13 bases unmatched. Here the CDR3 DNA reads TGCAGTGCCCACCTCGAAGCGCAGGGGGTGAACACTGAAGCTTTCTTT. Translation gives CSAHLEAQGVNTEAFF.